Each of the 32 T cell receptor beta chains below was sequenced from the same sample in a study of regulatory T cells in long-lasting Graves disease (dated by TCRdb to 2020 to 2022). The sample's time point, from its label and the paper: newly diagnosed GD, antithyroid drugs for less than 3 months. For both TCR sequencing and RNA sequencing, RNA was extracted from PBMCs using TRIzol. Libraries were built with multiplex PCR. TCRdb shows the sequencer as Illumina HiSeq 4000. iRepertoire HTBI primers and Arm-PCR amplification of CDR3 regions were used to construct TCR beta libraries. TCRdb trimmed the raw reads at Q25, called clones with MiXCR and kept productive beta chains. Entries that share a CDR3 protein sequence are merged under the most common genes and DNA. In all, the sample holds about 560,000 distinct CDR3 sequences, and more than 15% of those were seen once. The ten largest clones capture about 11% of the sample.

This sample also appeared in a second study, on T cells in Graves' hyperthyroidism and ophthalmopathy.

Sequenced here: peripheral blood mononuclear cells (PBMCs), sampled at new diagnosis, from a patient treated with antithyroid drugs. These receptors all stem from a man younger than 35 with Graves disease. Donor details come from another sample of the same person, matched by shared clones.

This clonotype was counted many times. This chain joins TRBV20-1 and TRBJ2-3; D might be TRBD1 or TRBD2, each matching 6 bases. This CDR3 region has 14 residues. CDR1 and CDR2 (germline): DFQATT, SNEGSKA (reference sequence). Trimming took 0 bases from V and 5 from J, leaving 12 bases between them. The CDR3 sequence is CSARDRGQGDTQYF. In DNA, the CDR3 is TGCAGTGCTAGAGATCGGGGGCAGGGAGATACGCAGTATTTT.

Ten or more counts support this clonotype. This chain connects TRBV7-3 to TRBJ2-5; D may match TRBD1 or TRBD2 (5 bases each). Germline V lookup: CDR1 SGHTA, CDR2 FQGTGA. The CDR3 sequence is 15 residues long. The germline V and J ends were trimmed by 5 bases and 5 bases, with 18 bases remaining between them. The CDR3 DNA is TGTGCCAGCAGCCCCAGCGAGGGGCCAAGGGAGACCCAGTACTTC. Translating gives CASSPSEGPRETQYF.

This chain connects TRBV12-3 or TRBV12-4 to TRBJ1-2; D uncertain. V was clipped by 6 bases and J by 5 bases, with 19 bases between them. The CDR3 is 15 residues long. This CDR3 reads CASSLPDRGGYGYTF. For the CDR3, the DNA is TGTGCCAGCAGCCTCCCCGATCGCGGAGGTTATGGCTACACCTTC.

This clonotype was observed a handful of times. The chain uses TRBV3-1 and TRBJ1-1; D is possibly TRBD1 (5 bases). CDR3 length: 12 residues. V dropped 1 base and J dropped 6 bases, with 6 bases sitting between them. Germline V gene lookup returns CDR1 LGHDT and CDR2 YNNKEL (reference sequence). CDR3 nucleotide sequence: TGTGCCAGCAGCCAAGGGGGCTCTGAAGCTTTCTTT. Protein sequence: CASSQGGSEAFF.

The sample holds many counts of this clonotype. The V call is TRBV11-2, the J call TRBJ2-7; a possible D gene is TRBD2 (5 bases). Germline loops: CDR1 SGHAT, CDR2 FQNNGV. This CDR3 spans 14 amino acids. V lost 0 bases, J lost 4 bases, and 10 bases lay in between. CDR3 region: CASSLDRRGYEQYF. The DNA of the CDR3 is TGTGCCAGCAGCTTAGATCGGCGAGGGTACGAGCAGTACTTC.

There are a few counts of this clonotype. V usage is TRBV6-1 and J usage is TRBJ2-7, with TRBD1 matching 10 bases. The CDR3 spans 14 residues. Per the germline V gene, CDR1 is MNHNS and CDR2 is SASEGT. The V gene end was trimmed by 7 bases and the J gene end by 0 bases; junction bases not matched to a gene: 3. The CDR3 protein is CASIWTGGSYEQYF. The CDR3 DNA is TGTGCCAGCATTTGGACAGGGGGCTCCTACGAGCAGTACTTC.

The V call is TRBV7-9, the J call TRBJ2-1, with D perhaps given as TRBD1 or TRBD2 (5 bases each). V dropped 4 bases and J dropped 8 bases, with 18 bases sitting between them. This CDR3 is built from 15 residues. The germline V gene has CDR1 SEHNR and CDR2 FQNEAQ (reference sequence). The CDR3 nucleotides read TGTGCCAGCAGCTCACTAGTGGGGCGTTCATATGAGCAGTTCTTC. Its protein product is CASSSLVGRSYEQFF.

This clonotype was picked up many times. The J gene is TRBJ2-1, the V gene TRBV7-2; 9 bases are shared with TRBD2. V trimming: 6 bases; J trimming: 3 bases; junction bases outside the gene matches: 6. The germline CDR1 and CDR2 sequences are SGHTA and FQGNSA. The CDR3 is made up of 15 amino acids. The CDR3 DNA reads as TGTGCCAGCAGTCTGGCTAGCGGGATCTACAATGAGCAGTTCTTC. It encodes CASSLASGIYNEQFF.

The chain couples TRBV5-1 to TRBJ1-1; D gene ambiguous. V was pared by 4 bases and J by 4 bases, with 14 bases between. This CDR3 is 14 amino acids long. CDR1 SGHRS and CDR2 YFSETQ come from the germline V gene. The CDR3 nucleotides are TGCGCCAGCAGCGCGGTCTTGTCGGGCACTGAAGCTTTCTTT. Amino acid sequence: CASSAVLSGTEAFF.

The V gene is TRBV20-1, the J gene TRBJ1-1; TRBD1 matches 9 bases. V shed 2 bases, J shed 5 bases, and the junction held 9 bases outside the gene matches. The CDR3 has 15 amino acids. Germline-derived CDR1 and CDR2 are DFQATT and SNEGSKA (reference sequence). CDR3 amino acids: CSARRTGGRYTEAFF. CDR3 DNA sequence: TGCAGTGCTAGACGCACAGGGGGCAGGTATACTGAAGCTTTCTTT.

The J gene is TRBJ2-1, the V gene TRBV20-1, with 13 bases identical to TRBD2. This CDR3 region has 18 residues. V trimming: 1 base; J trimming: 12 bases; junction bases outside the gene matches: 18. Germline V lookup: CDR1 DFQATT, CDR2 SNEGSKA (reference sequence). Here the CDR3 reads CSARGGRTSGSWGYVQFF. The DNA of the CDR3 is TGCAGTGCTAGAGGAGGTCGGACTAGCGGGAGTTGGGGGTATGTGCAGTTCTTC.

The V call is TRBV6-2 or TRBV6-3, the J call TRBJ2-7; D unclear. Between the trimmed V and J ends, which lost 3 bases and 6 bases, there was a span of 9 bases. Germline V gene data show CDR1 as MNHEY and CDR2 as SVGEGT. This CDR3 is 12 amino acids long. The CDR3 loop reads CASSYKSGEQYF. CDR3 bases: TGTGCCAGCAGTTATAAGTCAGGCGAGCAGTACTTC.

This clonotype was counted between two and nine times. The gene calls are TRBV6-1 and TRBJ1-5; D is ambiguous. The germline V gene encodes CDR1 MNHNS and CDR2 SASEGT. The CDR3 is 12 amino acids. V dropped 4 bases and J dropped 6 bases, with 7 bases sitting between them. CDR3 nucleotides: TGTGCCAGCAGTGGAGATGGTCAGCCCCAGCATTTT. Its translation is CASSGDGQPQHF.

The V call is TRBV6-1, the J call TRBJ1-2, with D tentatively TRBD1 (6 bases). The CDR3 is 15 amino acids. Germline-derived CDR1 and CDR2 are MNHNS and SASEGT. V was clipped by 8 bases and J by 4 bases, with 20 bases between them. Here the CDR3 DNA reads TGTGCCAGCGGCAGGGGCGAGATTTCGGTCTATGGCTACACCTTC. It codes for CASGRGEISVYGYTF.

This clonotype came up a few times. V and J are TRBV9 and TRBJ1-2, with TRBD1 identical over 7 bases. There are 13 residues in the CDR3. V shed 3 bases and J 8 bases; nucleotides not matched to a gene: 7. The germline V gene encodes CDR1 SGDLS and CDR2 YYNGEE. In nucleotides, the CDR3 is TGTGCCAGCAGCGCGACAGGGAGGTGGGGCTACACCTTC. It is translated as CASSATGRWGYTF.

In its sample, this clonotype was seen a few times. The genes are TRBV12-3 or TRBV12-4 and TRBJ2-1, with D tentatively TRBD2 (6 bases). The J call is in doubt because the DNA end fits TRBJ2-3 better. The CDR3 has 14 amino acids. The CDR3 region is CASSLVPGTGAQYF. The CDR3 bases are TGTGCCAGCAGTTTAGTTCCGGGGACGGGGGCGCAGTATTTT.

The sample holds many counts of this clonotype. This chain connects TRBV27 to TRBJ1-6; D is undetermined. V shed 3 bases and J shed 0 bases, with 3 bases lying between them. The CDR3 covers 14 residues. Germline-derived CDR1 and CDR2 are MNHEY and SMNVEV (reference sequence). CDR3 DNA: TGTGCCAGCAGTTTCAGCTCCTATAATTCACCCCTCCACTTT. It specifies CASSFSSYNSPLHF.

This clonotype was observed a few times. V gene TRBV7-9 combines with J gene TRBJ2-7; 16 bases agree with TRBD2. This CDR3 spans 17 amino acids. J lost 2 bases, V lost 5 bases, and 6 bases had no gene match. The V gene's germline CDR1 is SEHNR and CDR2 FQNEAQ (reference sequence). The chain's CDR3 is CASSPGTSGRAPYEQYF. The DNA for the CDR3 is TGTGCCAGCAGCCCTGGGACTAGCGGGAGGGCCCCCTACGAGCAGTACTTC.

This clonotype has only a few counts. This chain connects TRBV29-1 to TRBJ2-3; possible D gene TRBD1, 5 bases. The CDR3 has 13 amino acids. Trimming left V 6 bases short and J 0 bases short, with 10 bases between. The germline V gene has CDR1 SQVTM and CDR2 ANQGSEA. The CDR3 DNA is TGCAGCGTCCCGAGACAGAGCACAGATACGCAGTATTTT. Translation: CSVPRQSTDTQYF.

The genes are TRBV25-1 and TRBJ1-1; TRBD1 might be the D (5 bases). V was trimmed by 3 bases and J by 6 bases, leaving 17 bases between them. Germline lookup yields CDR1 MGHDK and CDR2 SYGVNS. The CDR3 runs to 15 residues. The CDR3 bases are TGTGCCAGCAGTGAGGGTGGGAAGGGGATCGCTGAAGCTTTCTTT. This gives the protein CASSEGGKGIAEAFF.

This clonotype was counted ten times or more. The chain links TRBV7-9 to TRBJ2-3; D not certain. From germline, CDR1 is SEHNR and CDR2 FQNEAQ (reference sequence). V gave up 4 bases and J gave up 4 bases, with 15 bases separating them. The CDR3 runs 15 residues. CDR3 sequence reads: CASSYGPSRADTQYF. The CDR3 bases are TGTGCCAGCAGCTACGGGCCGTCCCGGGCAGATACGCAGTATTTT.

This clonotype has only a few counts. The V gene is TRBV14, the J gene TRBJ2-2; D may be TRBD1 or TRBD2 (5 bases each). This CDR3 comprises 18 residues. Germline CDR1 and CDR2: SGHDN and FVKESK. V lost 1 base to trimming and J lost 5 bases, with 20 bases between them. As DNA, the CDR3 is TGTGCCAGCAGCCAAGGCCCTAACACGGGGCGTTATACCGGGGAGCTGTTTTTT. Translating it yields CASSQGPNTGRYTGELFF.

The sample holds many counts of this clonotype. The CDR3 loop is CASSPPRSGQNEQFF. CDR3 nucleotide sequence: TGTGCCAGCAGCCCACCTCGGTCCGGCCAAAATGAGCAGTTCTTC. The chain couples TRBV3-1 to TRBJ2-1; D unclear. Germline V gene data show CDR1 as LGHDT and CDR2 as YNNKEL (reference sequence). This CDR3 region has 15 residues. The germline V and J ends were trimmed by 4 bases and 7 bases, with 17 bases remaining between them.

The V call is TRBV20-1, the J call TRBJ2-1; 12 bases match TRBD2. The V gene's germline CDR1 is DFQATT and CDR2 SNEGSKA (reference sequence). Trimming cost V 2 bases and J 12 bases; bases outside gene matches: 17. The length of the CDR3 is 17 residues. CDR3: CSARRRARLAGVRGQFF. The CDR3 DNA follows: TGCAGTGCTAGAAGGCGCGCAAGACTAGCGGGAGTGCGGGGGCAGTTCTTC.

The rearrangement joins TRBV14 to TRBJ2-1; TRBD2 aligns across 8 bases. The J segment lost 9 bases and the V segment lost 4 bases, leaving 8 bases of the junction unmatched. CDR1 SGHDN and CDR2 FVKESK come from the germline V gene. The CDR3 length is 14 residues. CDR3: CASSLLSGGGEQFF. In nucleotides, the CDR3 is TGTGCCAGCAGCCTCTTAAGCGGGGGAGGTGAGCAGTTCTTC.

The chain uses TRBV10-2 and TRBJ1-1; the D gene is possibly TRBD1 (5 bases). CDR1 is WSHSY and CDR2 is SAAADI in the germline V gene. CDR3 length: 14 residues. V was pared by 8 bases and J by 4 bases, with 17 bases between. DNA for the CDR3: TGCGCCAGCTTCGGGGGACTTCGGGGCACTGAAGCTTTCTTT. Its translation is CASFGGLRGTEAFF.

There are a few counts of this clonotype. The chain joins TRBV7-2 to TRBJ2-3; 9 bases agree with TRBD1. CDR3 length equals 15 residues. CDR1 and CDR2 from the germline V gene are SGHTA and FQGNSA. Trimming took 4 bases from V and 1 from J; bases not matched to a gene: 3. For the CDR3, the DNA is TGTGCCAGCAGCTCACAGGGGGCGGGCACAGATACGCAGTATTTT. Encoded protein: CASSSQGAGTDTQYF. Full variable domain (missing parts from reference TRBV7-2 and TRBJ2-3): GAGVSQSPSNKVTEKGKDVELRCDPISGHTALYWYRQSLGQGLEFLIYFQGNSAPDKSGLPSDRFSAERTGGSVSTLTIQRTQQEDSAVYLCASSSQGAGTDTQYFGPGTRLTVL.

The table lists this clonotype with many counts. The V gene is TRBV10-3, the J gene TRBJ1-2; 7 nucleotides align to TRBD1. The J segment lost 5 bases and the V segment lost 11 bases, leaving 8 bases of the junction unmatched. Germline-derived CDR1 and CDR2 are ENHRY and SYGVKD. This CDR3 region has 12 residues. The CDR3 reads CAVGQEGYGYTF. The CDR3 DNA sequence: TGTGCCGTCGGACAGGAGGGATATGGCTACACCTTC.

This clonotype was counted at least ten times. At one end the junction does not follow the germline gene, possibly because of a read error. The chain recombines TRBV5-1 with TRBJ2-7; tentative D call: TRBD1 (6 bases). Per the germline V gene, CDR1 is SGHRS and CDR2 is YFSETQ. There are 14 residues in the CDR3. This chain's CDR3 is CASSRHREPYEQYF. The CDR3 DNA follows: TGTGCCAGCAGCCGTCACAGGGAACCCTACGAGCAGTACTTC.

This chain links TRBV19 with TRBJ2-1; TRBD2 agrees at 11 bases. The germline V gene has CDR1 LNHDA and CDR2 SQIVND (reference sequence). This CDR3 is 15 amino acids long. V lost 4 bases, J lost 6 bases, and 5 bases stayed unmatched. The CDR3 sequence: CASSTGLAGRNEQFF. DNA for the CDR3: TGTGCCAGTAGTACCGGACTAGCGGGCCGCAATGAGCAGTTCTTC.

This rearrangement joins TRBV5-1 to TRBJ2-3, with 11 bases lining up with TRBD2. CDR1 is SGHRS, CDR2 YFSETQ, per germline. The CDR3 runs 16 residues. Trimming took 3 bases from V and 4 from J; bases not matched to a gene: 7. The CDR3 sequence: CASSSAPGLAADTQYF. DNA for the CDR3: TGCGCCAGCAGCTCTGCACCGGGACTAGCGGCAGATACGCAGTATTTT.

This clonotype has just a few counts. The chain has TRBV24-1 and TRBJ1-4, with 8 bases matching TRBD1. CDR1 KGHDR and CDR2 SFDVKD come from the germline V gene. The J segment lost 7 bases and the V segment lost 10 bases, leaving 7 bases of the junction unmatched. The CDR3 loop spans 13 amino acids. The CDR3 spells CATSGQGSEKLFF. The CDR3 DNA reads TGTGCCACATCCGGACAGGGCTCTGAAAAACTGTTTTTT.